This T cell receptor (beta chain) was captured by sequencing in a study of cytomegalovirus exposure and HLA in healthy donors. V shed 5 bases, J shed 5 bases, and the junction held 12 bases outside the gene matches. The CDR3 is 16 amino acids. Germline V gene lookup returns CDR1 MDHEN and CDR2 SYDVKM. The PCR employed 60 Vbeta primers together with 13 Jbeta primers. Sequenced by immunoSEQ multiplex PCR; TCRdb stores in-frame clones only, minus some. There are about 95,000 clones in the sample; around 82% occur only once, and roughly 3.4% lies in the top ten. The sequence came from a man aged 30-40 years in good health and CMV-seropositive. The chain links TRBV28 to TRBJ2-1; 7 bases map to TRBD2. The specimen was PBMCs. The CDR3 region has the DNA TGTGCCAGCAGTCCGCTACGTAGCGGGCGCCACAATGAGCAGTTCTTC. Its translation: CASSPLRSGRHNEQFF.